The T cell receptor (beta chain) described here comes from a study of chemoradiotherapy in HPV16-positive cancers. Assay used: immunoSEQ multiplex PCR; TCRdb lists only in-frame clones, some missing. The sample shows around 2,300 clones, approximately 82% of them seen only once. Points on this clone: Its matching antigen is unknown.

Trimming took 7 bases from V and 1 from J, leaving 11 bases between them. The V gene's germline CDR1 is MNHEY and CDR2 SVGAGI. CDR3 length: 13 residues. Findings and caveats of the study: Only a couple of HPV16-positive patients supplied the functional HPV-specificity definition.

The sequencing used tumor tissue, collected from a patient who underwent chemoradiotherapy. The clonotype was recovered from a human donor with HPV-associated anogenital cancer. The gene calls are TRBV6-5 and TRBJ2-7; unclear D gene. The CDR3: CASTEVGSYEQYF. In DNA, the CDR3 is TGTGCCAGCACCGAAGTGGGTTCCTACGAGCAGTACTTC.